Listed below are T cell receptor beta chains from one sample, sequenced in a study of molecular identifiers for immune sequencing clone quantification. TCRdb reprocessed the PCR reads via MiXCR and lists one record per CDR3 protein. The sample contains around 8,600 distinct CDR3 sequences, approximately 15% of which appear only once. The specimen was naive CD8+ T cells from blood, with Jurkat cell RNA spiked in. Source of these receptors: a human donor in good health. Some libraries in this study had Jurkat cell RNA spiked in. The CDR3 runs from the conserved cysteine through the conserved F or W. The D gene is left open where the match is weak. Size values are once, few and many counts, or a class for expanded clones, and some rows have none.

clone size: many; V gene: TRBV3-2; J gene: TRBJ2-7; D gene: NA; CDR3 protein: CASSPAWGRPYEQYF; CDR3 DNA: TGTGCCAGCAGCCCGGCGTGGGGGAGGCCTTACGAGCAGTACTTC
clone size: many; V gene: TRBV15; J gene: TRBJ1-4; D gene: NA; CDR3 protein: CATSGGGATNEKLFF; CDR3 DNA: TGTGCCACCTCGGGGGGAGGGGCAACTAATGAAAAACTGTTTTTT
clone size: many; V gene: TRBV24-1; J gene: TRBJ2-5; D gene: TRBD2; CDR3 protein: CATTIRTSGGKETQYF; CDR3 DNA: TGTGCCACCACAATCAGGACTAGCGGGGGCAAAGAGACCCAGTACTTC
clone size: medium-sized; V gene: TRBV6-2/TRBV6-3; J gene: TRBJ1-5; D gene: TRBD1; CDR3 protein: CASSATGTGHQPQHF; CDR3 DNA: TGTGCCAGCAGCGCCACCGGGACAGGGCATCAGCCCCAGCATTTT
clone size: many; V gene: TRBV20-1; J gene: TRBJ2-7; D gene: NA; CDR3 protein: CSARDGRSSYEQYF; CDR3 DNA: TGCAGTGCTAGAGATGGCCGAAGCTCCTACGAGCAGTACTTC
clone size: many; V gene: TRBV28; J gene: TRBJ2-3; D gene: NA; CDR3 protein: CASRSGSGDTQYF; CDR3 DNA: TGTGCCAGCAGATCGGGGAGCGGAGATACGCAGTATTTT
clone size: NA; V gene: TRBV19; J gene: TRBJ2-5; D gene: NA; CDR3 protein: CASSWASGSPLESQETLYF; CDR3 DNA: NA
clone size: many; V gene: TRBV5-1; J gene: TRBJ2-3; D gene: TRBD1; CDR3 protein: CASSDRGAIADTQYF; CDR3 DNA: TGCGCCAGCAGCGACAGGGGGGCGATAGCAGATACGCAGTATTTT
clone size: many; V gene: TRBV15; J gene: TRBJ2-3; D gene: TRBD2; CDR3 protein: CATSRDWLAGGKSTDTQYF; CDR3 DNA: TGTGCCACCAGCAGAGATTGGCTAGCGGGGGGGAAAAGCACAGATACGCAGTATTTT
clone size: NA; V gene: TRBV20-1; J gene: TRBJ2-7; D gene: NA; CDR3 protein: CSARDLADYEQYF; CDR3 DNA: TGCAGTGCTAGAGATCTTGCGGACTACGAGCAGTACTTC
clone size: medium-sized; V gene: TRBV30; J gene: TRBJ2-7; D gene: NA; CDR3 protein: CAWSGPTPYEQYF; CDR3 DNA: TGTGCCTGGAGTGGACCTACCCCCTACGAGCAGTACTTC
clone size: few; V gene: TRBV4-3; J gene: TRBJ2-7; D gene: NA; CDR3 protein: CASSQDVGRVYEQYF; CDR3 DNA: TGCGCCAGCAGCCAAGATGTGGGCAGGGTGTATGAGCAGTACTTC
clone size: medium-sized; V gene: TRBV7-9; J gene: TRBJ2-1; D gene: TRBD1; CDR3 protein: CASSSREGAPYNEQFF; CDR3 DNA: TGTGCCAGCAGCTCCCGCGAGGGGGCCCCCTACAATGAGCAGTTCTTC
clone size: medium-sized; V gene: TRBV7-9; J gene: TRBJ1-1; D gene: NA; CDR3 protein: CASGSYHTEAFF; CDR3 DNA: TGTGCCAGCGGGTCATACCACACTGAAGCTTTCTTT
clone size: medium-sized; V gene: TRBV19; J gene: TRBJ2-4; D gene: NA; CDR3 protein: CASSTVKNIQYF; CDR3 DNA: TGTGCCAGTAGTACTGTCAAGAACATTCAGTACTTC
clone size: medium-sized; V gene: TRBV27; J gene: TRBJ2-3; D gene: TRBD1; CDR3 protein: CASRRQGASDTQYF; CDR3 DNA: TGTGCCAGCAGGAGACAGGGGGCATCAGATACGCAGTATTTT
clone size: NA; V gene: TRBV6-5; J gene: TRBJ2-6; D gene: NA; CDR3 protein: CASSYSIDSGADVLTF; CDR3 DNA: TGTGCCAGCAGTTACTCGATAGACTCTGGGGCCGACGTCCTGACTTTC
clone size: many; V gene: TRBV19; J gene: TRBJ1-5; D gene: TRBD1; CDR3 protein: CASSSGTGLYQPQHF; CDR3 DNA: TGTGCCAGTAGCTCCGGGACAGGACTCTACCAGCCCCAGCATTTT
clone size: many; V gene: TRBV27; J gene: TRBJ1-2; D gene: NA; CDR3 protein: CASSYLGMGDYGYTF; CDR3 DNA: TGTGCCAGCAGTTATCTAGGGATGGGTGACTATGGCTACACCTTC
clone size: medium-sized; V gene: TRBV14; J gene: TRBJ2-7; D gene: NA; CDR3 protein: CASSHRTTVLQYF; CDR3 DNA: TGTGCCAGCAGCCATCGGACGACGGTATTGCAGTACTTC
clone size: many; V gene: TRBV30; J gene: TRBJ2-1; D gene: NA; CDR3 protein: CAWSLGSYNEQFF; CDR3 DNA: TGTGCCTGGAGCCTCGGGTCCTACAATGAGCAGTTCTTC
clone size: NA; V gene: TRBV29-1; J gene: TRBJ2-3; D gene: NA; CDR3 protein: CSVEGLWTRPTDTQYF; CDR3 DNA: TGCAGCGTTGAGGGACTGTGGACTCGCCCCACAGATACGCAGTATTTT
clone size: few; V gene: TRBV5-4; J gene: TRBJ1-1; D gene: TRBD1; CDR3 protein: CASSLEGGLNTEAFF; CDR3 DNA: TGTGCCAGCAGCTTGGAAGGGGGCCTGAACACTGAAGCTTTCTTT
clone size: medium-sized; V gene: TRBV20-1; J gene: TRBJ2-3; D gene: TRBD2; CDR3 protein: CSARRTSGGWPDTQYF; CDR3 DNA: TGCAGTGCTAGGCGGACTAGCGGGGGGTGGCCAGATACGCAGTATTTT
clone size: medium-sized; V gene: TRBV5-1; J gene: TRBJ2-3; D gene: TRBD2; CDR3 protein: CASSPGLAGVPDTQYF; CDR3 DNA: TGCGCCAGCAGCCCCGGACTAGCGGGAGTTCCAGATACGCAGTATTTT
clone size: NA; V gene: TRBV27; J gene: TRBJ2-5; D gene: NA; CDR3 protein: CASSPAGDWGTQYF; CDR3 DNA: TGTGCCAGCAGCCCCGCAGGGGATTGGGGGACCCAGTACTTC
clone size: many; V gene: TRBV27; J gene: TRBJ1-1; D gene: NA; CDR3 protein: CASSLRGPNTEAFF; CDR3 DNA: TGTGCCAGCAGTCTGCGGGGCCCGAACACTGAAGCTTTCTTT
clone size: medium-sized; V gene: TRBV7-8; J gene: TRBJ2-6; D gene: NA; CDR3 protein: CASSLEGGTGANVLTF; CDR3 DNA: TGTGCCAGCAGCTTAGAAGGGGGGACAGGGGCCAACGTCCTGACTTTC
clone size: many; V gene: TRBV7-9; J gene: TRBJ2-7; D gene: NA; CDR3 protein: CASSPRGEQYF; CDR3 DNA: TGTGCCAGCAGCCCCCGGGGCGAGCAGTACTTC
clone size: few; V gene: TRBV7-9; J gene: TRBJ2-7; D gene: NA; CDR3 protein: CASSLAGSYEQYF; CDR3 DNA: TGTGCCAGCAGCTTAGCGGGCAGCTACGAGCAGTACTTC
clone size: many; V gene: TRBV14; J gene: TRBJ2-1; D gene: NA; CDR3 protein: CASSQVQGGYNEQFF; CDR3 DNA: TGTGCCAGCAGCCAAGTTCAGGGGGGCTACAATGAGCAGTTCTTC
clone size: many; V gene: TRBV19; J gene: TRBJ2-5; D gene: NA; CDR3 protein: CASSILGQPQETQYF; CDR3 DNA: TGTGCCAGTAGTATCCTTGGACAGCCCCAAGAGACCCAGTACTTC
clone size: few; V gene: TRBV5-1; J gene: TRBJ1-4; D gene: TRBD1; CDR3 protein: CASSLVPPRGTNEKLFF; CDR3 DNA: TGCGCCAGCAGCTTGGTCCCACCCAGGGGGACTAATGAAAAACTGTTTTTT
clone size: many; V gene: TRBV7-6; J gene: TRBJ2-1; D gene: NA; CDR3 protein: CASSLAPSGRGLSYNEQFF; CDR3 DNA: TGTGCCAGCAGCTTAGCCCCAAGTGGTAGGGGACTCTCCTACAATGAGCAGTTCTTC
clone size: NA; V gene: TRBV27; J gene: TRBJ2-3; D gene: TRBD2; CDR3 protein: CASTPPGLAGAPSTDTLYF; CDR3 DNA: TGTGCCAGCACCCCTCCGGGCCTAGCGGGAGCCCCCAGCACAGATACGCTGTATTTT
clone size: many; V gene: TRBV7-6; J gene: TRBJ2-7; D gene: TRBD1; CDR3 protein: CASSLGGTGPYEQYF; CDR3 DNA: TGTGCCAGCAGCTTAGGAGGGACAGGGCCCTACGAGCAGTACTTC
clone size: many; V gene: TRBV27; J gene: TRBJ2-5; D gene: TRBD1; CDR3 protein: CASSLGQSQETQYF; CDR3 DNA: TGTGCCAGCAGTTTGGGACAGTCACAAGAGACCCAGTACTTC
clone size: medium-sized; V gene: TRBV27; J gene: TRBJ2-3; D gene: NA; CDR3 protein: CASSFVGDTQYF; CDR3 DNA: TGTGCCAGCAGTTTTGTCGGAGATACGCAGTATTTT
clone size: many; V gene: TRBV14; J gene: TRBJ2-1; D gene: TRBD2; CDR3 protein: CASSGPPAANEQFF; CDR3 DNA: TGTGCCAGTAGCGGGCCCCCGGCCGCCAATGAGCAGTTCTTC
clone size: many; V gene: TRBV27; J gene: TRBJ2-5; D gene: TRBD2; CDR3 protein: CASSLFASGRGETQYF; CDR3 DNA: TGTGCCAGCAGTTTATTCGCTAGCGGGAGGGGGGAGACCCAGTACTTC
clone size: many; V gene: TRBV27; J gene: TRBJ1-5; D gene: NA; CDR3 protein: CASSLSGHLNQPQHF; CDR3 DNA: TGTGCCAGCAGTTTATCGGGACACCTCAATCAGCCCCAGCATTTT